A selection of T cell receptor beta chains follows, all from one sample in a study of T cell responses to AZD1222 COVID-19 vaccine. TCRdb's table, derived via immunoSEQ multiplex PCR, lists solely in-frame clones and lacks some. This table holds about 180,000 clones, around 90% found once. Sequenced material: peripheral blood, taken 28 days after the second AZD1222 dose. These TCRs come from an adult who received the AZD1222 COVID-19 vaccine. CDR3s include the opening cysteine and the closing phenylalanine or tryptophan. D genes are given only for firm matches. Only some rows state a clone size, as once, few, many or a class for expanded clones.

TRBV7-2,NA,TRBD2,TRBJ2-7,TGTGCCAGCAGCCCTAGCGGGGGGCACTCCTACGAGCAGTACTTC,CASSPSGGHSYEQYF
TRBV4-2,NA,TRBD2,TRBJ2-7,TGTGCCAGCAGTGGTCAGAGCGGGGGGTTCGGGGAGCAGTACTTC,CASSGQSGGFGEQYF
TRBV4-1,NA,TRBD1,TRBJ2-7,TGCGCCAGCAGCCAAGATCCGGGACAGAGCTCCTACGAGCAGTACTTC,CASSQDPGQSSYEQYF
TRBV5-4,NA,TRBD1,TRBJ1-2,TGTGCCAGCAGCCCGTCAAAGACAGGGGCAGGTGGCTACACCTTC,CASSPSKTGAGGYTF
TRBV10-3,NA,NA,TRBJ1-1,TGTGCCATCAGTGAGGGGGAAAAAAGAACCGAAGCTTTCTTT,CAISEGEKRTEAFF
TRBV7-9,NA,NA,TRBJ2-2,TGTGCCAGCCACTCGGGACAAGCACCGGGGGAGCTGTTTTTT,CASHSGQAPGELFF
TRBV19,NA,TRBD1,TRBJ1-1,TGTGCCAGTAGTATCATCGACAGGGTGGGCACTGAAGCTTTCTTT,CASSIIDRVGTEAFF
TRBV27,NA,TRBD2,TRBJ2-1,TGTGCCAGCAGTTCCTCGACTAGCAGATACAATGAGCAGTTCTTC,CASSSSTSRYNEQFF
TRBV6-5,NA,NA,TRBJ1-6,TGTGCCAGCAGTTACGGGCGGGCTTCACCCCTCCACTTT,CASSYGRASPLHF
TRBV15,NA,TRBD1,TRBJ2-2,TGTGCCACCAGCAGTGTTTGGGGTGGGCCTAATGGACAGGCTGGTCCGAACACCGGGGAGCTGTTTTTT,CATSSVWGGPNGQAGPNTGELFF
TRBV10-3,NA,TRBD1,TRBJ1-1,TGTGCCTCCAGGGGGGGGGTTGGGACTGAAGCTTTCTTT,CASRGGVGTEAFF
TRBV6-1,NA,NA,TRBJ2-7,TGTGCCAGCAGTGAACCCCCTAGCCTCCCCTACGAGCAGTACTTC,CASSEPPSLPYEQYF
TRBV7-2,NA,TRBD2,TRBJ2-3,TGTGCCAGCAGCTTAGCCTCTAGCGGGGAGATCACAGATACGCAGTATTTT,CASSLASSGEITDTQYF
TRBV7-2,NA,NA,TRBJ1-5,TGTGCCAGCAGCTTAATCGGCGGCGGGGGCGGCAATCAGCCCCAGCATTTT,CASSLIGGGGGNQPQHF
TRBV7-3,NA,NA,TRBJ2-1,TGTGCCAGCAGCTTAGGGGGTAGTTTCGATGAGCAGTTCTTC,CASSLGGSFDEQFF
TRBV6-6,once,NA,TRBJ1-4,TGTGCCAGCAGTCTTTCTCAGGGGAAAGAGTCCCTAAATGAAAAACTGTTTTTT,CASSLSQGKESLNEKLFF
TRBV6-5,NA,NA,TRBJ1-1,TGTGCCAGCAGTTACTATCTGGGGACGAACACTGAAGCTTTCTTT,CASSYYLGTNTEAFF
TRBV2,NA,TRBD1,TRBJ2-1,TGTGCCAGCAGGATGACAGGGTACGATGAGCAGTTCTTC,CASRMTGYDEQFF
TRBV11-2,NA,NA,TRBJ2-1,TGTGCCAGCAGCTTTTCTCCTCCCGGGAGCTGGTACAATGAGCAGTTCTTC,CASSFSPPGSWYNEQFF
TRBV6-5,NA,NA,TRBJ2-1,TGTGCCAGCAGGGACCCGACAGGCTACAATGAGCAGTTCTTC,CASRDPTGYNEQFF
TRBV25-1,NA,NA,TRBJ1-6,TGTGCCAGCAGTGGGAAGTATAATTCACCCCTCCACTTT,CASSGKYNSPLHF
TRBV3-1/TRBV3-2,NA,TRBD1,TRBJ1-2,TGTGCCAGCAGCCAAGATAGCCAGGGGGCGAGGGGCTACACCTTC,CASSQDSQGARGYTF
TRBV6-2/TRBV6-3,once,NA,TRBJ2-7,TGTGCCAGCAGTGATCCTAATAGGGAGCAGTACTTC,CASSDPNREQYF
TRBV7-8,NA,TRBD2,TRBJ2-1,TGTGCCAGCAGCGCACTAGCGGGAAGCTCCTACAATGAGCAGTTCTTC,CASSALAGSSYNEQFF
TRBV6-5,NA,NA,TRBJ1-2,TGTGCCAGCAGTTACGACGGTAACTATGGCTACACCTTC,CASSYDGNYGYTF
TRBV6-2/TRBV6-3,NA,NA,TRBJ2-4,TGTGCCAGCAGTCCAGTCTCCTCCTTGGTCAAAAACATTCAGTACTTC,CASSPVSSLVKNIQYF
TRBV7-2,NA,NA,TRBJ2-7,TGTGCCAGCACCCTTCCCCCCTCCTACGAGCAGTACTTC,CASTLPPSYEQYF
TRBV19,NA,NA,TRBJ1-1,TGTGCCAGTAGTATAGGCGGGGGCGTTACTGAAGCTTTCTTT,CASSIGGGVTEAFF
TRBV10-3,once,NA,TRBJ2-3,TGTGCCACCGAATCGACGGGCGGGGATAGCACAGATACGCAGTATTTT,CATESTGGDSTDTQYF
TRBV6-5,NA,TRBD1,TRBJ1-4,TGTGCCAGCAGTCGGGACAGGGTTAATGAAAAACTGTTTTTT,CASSRDRVNEKLFF
TRBV7-3,NA,NA,TRBJ2-1,TGTGCCAGCAGCTTAACAGATTACAATGAGCAGTTCTTC,CASSLTDYNEQFF